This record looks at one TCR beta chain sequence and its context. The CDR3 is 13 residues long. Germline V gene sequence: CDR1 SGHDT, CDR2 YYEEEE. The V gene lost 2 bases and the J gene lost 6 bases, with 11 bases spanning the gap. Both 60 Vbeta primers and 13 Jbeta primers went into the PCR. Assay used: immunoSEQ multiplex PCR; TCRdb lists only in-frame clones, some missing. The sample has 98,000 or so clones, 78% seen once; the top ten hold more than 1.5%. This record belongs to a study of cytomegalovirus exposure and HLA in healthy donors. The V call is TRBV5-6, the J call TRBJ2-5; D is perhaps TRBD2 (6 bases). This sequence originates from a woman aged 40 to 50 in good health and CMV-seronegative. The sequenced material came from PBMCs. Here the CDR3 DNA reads TGTGCCAGCAGCTTCGGGGGAGAAAAGACCCAGTACTTC. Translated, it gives CASSFGGEKTQYF. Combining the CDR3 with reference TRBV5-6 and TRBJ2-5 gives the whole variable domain DAGVTQSPTHLIKTRGQQVTLRCSPKSGHDTVSWYQQALGQGPQFIFQYYEEEERQRGNFPDRFSGHQFPNYSSELNVNALLLGDSALYLCASSFGGEKTQYFGPGTRLLVL.